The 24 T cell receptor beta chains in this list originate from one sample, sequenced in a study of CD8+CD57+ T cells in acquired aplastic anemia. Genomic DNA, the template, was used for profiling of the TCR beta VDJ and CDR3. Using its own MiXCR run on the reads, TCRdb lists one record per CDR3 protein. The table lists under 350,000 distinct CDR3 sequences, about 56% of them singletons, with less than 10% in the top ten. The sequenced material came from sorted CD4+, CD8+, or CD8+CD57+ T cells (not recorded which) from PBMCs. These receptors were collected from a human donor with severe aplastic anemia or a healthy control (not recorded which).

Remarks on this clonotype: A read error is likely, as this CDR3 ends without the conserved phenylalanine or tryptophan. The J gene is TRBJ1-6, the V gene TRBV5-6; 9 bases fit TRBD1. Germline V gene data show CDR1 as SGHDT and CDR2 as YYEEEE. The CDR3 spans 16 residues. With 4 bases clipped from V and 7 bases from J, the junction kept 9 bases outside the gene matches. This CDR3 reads CASSPSLGTGNSPLHS. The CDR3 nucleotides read TGTGCCAGCAGCCCCTCCCTTGGGACAGGGAATTCACCCCTCCACTCT.

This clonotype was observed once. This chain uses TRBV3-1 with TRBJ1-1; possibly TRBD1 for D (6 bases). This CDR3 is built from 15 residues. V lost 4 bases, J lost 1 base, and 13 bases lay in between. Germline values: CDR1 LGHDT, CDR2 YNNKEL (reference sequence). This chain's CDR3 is CASSRDGGWNTEAFF. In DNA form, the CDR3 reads TGTGCCAGCAGCCGCGACGGGGGCTGGAACACTGAAGCTTTCTTT.

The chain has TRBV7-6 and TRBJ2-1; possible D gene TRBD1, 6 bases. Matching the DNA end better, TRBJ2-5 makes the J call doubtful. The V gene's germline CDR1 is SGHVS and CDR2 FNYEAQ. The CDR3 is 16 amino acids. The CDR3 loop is CASSLAGRGNEETQYF. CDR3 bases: TGTGCCAGCAGCTTAGCCGGCAGGGGTAATGAGGAGACCCAGTACTTC.

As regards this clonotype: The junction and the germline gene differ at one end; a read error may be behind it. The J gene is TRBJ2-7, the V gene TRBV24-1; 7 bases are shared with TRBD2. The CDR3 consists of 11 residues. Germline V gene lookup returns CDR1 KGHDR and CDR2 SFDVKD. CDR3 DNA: TGTGCCACCAGTGATCCCCTAGCGGACCCCTTC. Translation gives CATSDPLADPF.

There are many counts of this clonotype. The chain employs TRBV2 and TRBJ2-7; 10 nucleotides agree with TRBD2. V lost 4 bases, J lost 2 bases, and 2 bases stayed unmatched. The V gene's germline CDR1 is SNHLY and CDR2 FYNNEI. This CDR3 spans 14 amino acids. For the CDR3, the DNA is TGTGCCAGCAGTGCCAGCGGGGGGGCCTACGAGCAGTACTTC. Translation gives CASSASGGAYEQYF.

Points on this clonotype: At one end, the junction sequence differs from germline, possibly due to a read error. This chain's CDR3 is CSARGVDALSYEQCF. DNA of the CDR3: TGCAGTGCTAGAGGGGTGGATGCCCTCTCCTACGAGCAGTGCTTC. The chain uses TRBV20-1 and TRBJ2-7; D gene uncertain. The CDR3 is 15 amino acids. Germline values: CDR1 DFQATT, CDR2 SNEGSKA (reference sequence).

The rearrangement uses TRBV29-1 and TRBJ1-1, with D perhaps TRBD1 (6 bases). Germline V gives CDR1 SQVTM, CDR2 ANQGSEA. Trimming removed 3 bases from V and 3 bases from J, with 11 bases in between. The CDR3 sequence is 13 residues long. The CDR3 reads CSVDRGRDTEAFF. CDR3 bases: TGCAGCGTTGACAGGGGTAGGGACACTGAAGCTTTCTTT. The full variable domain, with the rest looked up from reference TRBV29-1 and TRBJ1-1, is SAVISQKPSRDICQRGTSLTIQCQVDSQVTMMFWYRQQPGQSLTLIATANQGSEATYESGFVIDKFPISRPNLTFSTLTVSNMSPEDSSIYLCSVDRGRDTEAFFGQGTRLTVV.

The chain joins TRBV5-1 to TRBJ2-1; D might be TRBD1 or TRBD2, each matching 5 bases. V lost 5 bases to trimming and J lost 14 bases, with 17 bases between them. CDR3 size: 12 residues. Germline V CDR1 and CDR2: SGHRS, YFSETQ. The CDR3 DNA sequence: TGCGCCAGCAGTGAAAGAATAGGGGAGAAGTTCTTC. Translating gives CASSERIGEKFF.

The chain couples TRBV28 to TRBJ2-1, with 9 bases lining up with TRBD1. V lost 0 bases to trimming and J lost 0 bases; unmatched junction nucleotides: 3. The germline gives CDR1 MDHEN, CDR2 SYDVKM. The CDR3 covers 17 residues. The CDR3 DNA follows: TGTGCCAGCAGTTTATGGACAGGGGGGACCTCCTACAATGAGCAGTTCTTC. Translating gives CASSLWTGGTSYNEQFF.

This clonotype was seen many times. This chain's CDR3 is CSVEKQGQSTEAFF. The DNA for the CDR3 is TGCAGCGTAGAGAAACAGGGGCAGAGCACTGAAGCTTTCTTT. The rearrangement uses TRBV29-1 and TRBJ1-1; 7 bases are shared with TRBD1. J gave up 4 bases and V 6 bases, and 11 bases lay outside the gene matches. This CDR3 has 14 residues. The germline V gene encodes CDR1 SQVTM and CDR2 ANQGSEA.

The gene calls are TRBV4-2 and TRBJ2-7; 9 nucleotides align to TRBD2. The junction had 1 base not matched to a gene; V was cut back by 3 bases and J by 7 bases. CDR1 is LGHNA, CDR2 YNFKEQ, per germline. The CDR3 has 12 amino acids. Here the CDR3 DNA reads TGTGCCAGCAGCCAGCTAGCGGGAGAGCAGTACTTC. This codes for CASSQLAGEQYF.

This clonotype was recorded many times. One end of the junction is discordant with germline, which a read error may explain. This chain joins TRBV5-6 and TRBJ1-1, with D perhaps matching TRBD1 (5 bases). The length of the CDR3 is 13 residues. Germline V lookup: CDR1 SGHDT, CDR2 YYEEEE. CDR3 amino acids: CANSLGPGTEAFF. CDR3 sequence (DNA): TGTGCCAACAGCTTGGGGCCCGGTACCGAAGCTTTCTTT.

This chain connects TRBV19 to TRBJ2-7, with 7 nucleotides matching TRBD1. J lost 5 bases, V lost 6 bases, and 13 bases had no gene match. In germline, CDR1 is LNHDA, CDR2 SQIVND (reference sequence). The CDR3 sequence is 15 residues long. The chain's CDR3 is CASSRRQGLFNEQYF. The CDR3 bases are TGTGCCAGTAGCAGACGACAGGGCTTATTTAACGAGCAGTACTTC.

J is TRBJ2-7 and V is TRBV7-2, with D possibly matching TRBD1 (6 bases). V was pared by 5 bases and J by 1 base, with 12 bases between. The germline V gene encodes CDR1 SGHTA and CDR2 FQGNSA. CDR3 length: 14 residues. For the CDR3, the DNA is TGTGCCAGCAGCCGCAGGGGAGCGTCCTACGAGCAGTACTTC. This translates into CASSRRGASYEQYF. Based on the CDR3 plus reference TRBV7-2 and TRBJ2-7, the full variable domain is GAGVSQSPSNKVTEKGKDVELRCDPISGHTALYWYRQSLGQGLEFLIYFQGNSAPDKSGLPSDRFSAERTGGSVSTLTIQRTQQEDSAVYLCASSRRGASYEQYFGPGTRLTVT.

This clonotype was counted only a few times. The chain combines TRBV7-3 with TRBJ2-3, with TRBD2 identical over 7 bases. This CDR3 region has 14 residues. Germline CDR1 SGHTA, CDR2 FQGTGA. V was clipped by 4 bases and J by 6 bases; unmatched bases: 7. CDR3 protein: CASSSGLGQDTQYF. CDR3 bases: TGTGCCAGCAGCTCCGGACTAGGGCAGGATACGCAGTATTTT. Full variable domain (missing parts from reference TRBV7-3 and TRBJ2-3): GAGVSQTPSNKVTEKGKYVELRCDPISGHTALYWYRQSLGQGPEFLIYFQGTGAADDSGLPNDRFFAVRPEGSVSTLKIQRTERGDSAVYLCASSSGLGQDTQYFGPGTRLTVL.

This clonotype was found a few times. Here the CDR3 DNA reads TGCGCCAGCAGCCTCGGATCAGGCGCCTACGAGCAGTACTTC. Encoded protein: CASSLGSGAYEQYF. This chain connects TRBV5-1 to TRBJ2-7; D is unresolved. Trimming left V 4 bases short and J 2 bases short, with 13 bases between. Germline-derived CDR1 and CDR2 are SGHRS and YFSETQ. The CDR3 extends over 14 amino acids. Together with reference TRBV5-1 and TRBJ2-7, the CDR3 gives the full variable domain: KAGVTQTPRYLIKTRGQQVTLSCSPISGHRSVSWYQQTPGQGLQFLFEYFSETQRNKGNFPGRFSGRQFSNSRSEMNVSTLELGDSALYLCASSLGSGAYEQYFGPGTRLTVT.

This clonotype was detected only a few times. CDR3 bases: TGTGCCAGCAGCTTAGCGCAAGCGGGAGGGGGTTACGAGCAGTACTTC. It translates to CASSLAQAGGGYEQYF. The chain joins TRBV7-8 to TRBJ2-7, with 10 positions matching TRBD2. This CDR3 comprises 16 residues. V gave up 0 bases and J gave up 4 bases; unmatched junction bases: 6. From germline, CDR1 is SGHVS and CDR2 FQNEAQ.

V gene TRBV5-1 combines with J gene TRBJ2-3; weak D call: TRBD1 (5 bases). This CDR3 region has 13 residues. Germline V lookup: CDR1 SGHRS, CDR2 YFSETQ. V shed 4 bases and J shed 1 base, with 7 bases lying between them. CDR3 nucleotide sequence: TGCGCCAGCAGCCAAGGGGGCACAGATACGCAGTATTTT. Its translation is CASSQGGTDTQYF. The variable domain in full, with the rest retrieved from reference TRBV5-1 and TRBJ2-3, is KAGVTQTPRYLIKTRGQQVTLSCSPISGHRSVSWYQQTPGQGLQFLFEYFSETQRNKGNFPGRFSGRQFSNSRSEMNVSTLELGDSALYLCASSQGGTDTQYFGPGTRLTVL.

DNA for the CDR3: TGTGCCATCAGTGAACGACAGGGGGTTGATGGCTACACCTTC. It codes for CAISERQGVDGYTF. This sequence joins TRBV10-3 and TRBJ1-2; 9 nucleotides align to TRBD1. V trimming: 3 bases; J trimming: 6 bases; junction bases outside the gene matches: 5. The CDR3 consists of 14 residues. Germline V gives CDR1 ENHRY, CDR2 SYGVKD.

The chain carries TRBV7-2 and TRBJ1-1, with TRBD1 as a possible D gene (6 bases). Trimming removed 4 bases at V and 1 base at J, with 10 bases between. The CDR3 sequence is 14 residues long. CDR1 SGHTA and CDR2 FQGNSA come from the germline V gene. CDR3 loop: CASSSGVSNTEAFF. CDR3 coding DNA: TGTGCCAGCAGCTCAGGGGTTTCGAACACTGAAGCTTTCTTT. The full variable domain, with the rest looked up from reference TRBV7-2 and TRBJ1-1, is GAGVSQSPSNKVTEKGKDVELRCDPISGHTALYWYRQSLGQGLEFLIYFQGNSAPDKSGLPSDRFSAERTGGSVSTLTIQRTQQEDSAVYLCASSSGVSNTEAFFGQGTRLTVV.

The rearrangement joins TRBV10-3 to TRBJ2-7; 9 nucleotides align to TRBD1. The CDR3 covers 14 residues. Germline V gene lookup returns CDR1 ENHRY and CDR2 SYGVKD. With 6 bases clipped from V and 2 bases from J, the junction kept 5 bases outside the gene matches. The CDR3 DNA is TGTGCCATCAGGGGGACAGGGATGACCTACGAGCAGTACTTC. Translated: CAIRGTGMTYEQYF.

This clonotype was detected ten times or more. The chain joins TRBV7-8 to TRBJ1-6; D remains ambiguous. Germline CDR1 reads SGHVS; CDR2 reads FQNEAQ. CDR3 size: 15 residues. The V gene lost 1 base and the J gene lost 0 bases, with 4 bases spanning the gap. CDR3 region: CASSLVNSYNSPLHF. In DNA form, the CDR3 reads TGTGCCAGCAGCTTAGTTAACTCCTATAATTCACCCCTCCACTTT.

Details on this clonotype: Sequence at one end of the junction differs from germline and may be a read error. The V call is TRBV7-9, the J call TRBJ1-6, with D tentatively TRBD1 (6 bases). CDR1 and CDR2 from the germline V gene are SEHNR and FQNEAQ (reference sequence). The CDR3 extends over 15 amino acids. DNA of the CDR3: TGTGCCAGCAGCTTAGCCGACAGGCGAAATTCACCCCCCCACTTT. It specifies CASSLADRRNSPPHF.

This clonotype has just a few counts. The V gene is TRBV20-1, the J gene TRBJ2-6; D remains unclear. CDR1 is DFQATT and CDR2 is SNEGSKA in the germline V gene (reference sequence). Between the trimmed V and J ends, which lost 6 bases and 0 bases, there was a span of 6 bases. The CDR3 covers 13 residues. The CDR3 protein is CSALDSGANVLTF. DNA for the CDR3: TGCAGTGCGTTGGACTCTGGGGCCAACGTCCTGACTTTC.